The 10 T cell receptor beta chains reported below all come from one sample, sequenced in a study of T cells in Graves' hyperthyroidism and ophthalmopathy. RNA transcripts provided the source from which TCR beta CDR3 regions were amplified. HTBI primers were employed in a first-round RT-PCR of the TCR CDR3. One entry per CDR3 protein, called by TCRdb with MiXCR from the multiplex PCR reads. This sample has 150,000 or so distinct CDR3 sequences; 9.4% occur once, and the top ten carry approximately 20%. Source material: blood. The receptors come from a woman aged 18-29 years with Graves' hyperthyroidism that later progressed to Graves' ophthalmopathy.

In its sample, this clonotype was seen many times. The chain recombines TRBV11-2 with TRBJ2-1; D gene uncertain. The CDR3 spans 12 residues. Between the trimmed V and J ends, which lost 2 bases and 7 bases, there was a span of 6 bases. Germline V gives CDR1 SGHAT, CDR2 FQNNGV. The CDR3 sequence: CASSLLGNEQFF. CDR3 coding DNA: TGTGCCAGCAGCTTATTGGGGAATGAGCAGTTCTTC. Based on the CDR3 plus reference TRBV11-2 and TRBJ2-1, the full variable domain is EAGVAQSPRYKIIEKRQSVAFWCNPISGHATLYWYQQILGQGPKLLIQFQNNGVVDDSQLPKDRFSAERLKGVDSTLKIQPAKLEDSAVYLCASSLLGNEQFFGPGTRLTVL.

The chain employs TRBV6-1 and TRBJ2-1, with 9 bases that match TRBD2. J was trimmed by 4 bases and V by 6 bases; bases with no gene match: 7. CDR3 length equals 15 residues. Germline values: CDR1 MNHNS, CDR2 SASEGT. This CDR3 is CASRSLAGRYNEQFF. CDR3 DNA sequence: TGTGCCAGCAGATCACTAGCGGGCCGATACAATGAGCAGTTCTTC.

This clonotype was recorded many times. J is TRBJ2-1 and V is TRBV28, with 7 bases that match TRBD2. The trim removed 7 bases at V and 2 bases at J, leaving 5 bases unmatched. The CDR3 covers 14 residues. The germline V gene has CDR1 MDHEN and CDR2 SYDVKM. CDR3: CASTRLAAYNEQFF. For the CDR3, the DNA is TGTGCCAGCACCCGTCTAGCGGCCTACAATGAGCAGTTCTTC. The variable domain in full, completed from reference TRBV28 and TRBJ2-1, reads DVKVTQSSRYLVKRTGEKVFLECVQDMDHENMFWYRQDPGLGLRLIYFSYDVKMKEKGDIPEGYSVSREKKERFSLILESASTNQTSMYLCASTRLAAYNEQFFGPGTRLTVL.

This clonotype has at least ten counts. This rearrangement joins TRBV6-1 to TRBJ2-7, with D maybe TRBD2 (5 bases). Germline loops: CDR1 MNHNS, CDR2 SASEGT. Trimming removed 6 bases at V and 2 bases at J, with 11 bases between. This CDR3 is 13 amino acids long. The CDR3 DNA reads TGTGCCAGCAGACGGACTCAAACCTACGAGCAGTACTTC. It translates to CASRRTQTYEQYF.

This clonotype was detected many times. The chain uses TRBV20-1 and TRBJ2-1, with D tentatively TRBD2 (6 bases). Between the trimmed V and J ends, which lost 0 bases and 6 bases, there was a span of 12 bases. Germline lookup yields CDR1 DFQATT and CDR2 SNEGSKA (reference sequence). This CDR3 has 14 amino acids. The CDR3 loop reads CSARDVLASNEQFF. In nucleotides, the CDR3 is TGCAGTGCTAGAGATGTACTAGCTTCCAATGAGCAGTTCTTC.

This clonotype was recorded at least ten times. The rearrangement uses TRBV6-1 and TRBJ1-2, with D unclear. V was clipped by 0 bases and J by 3 bases, with 5 bases between them. The CDR3 is 13 residues long. Per germline, CDR1 MNHNS and CDR2 SASEGT. CDR3 in DNA: TGTGCCAGCAGTGAAGCCCGAGACTATGGCTACACCTTC. As protein: CASSEARDYGYTF.

This clonotype was counted at least ten times. This chain links TRBV20-1 with TRBJ2-1, with unresolved D. The CDR3 is made up of 13 amino acids. Germline lookup yields CDR1 DFQATT and CDR2 SNEGSKA (reference sequence). Between the trimmed V and J ends, which lost 5 bases and 7 bases, there was a span of 15 bases. The CDR3 nucleotides are TGCAGTGCTCCCGGGCAGGCCCAAAATGAGCAGTTCTTC. Translating gives CSAPGQAQNEQFF.

This clonotype was seen ten or more times. The J gene is TRBJ1-2, the V gene TRBV27, with D tentatively TRBD1 (6 bases). V shed 5 bases and J shed 3 bases, with 10 bases lying between them. The CDR3 length is 13 residues. Germline CDR1 and CDR2: MNHEY and SMNVEV (reference sequence). CDR3 amino acids: CASSPHRDYGYTF. The CDR3 DNA reads as TGTGCCAGCAGTCCGCACAGGGACTATGGCTACACCTTC.

This clonotype was detected ten times or more. The chain employs TRBV20-1 and TRBJ1-2, with D hard to call. Looked up from germline, CDR1 is DFQATT and CDR2 is SNEGSKA (reference sequence). V gave up 0 bases and J gave up 4 bases, with 12 bases separating them. The CDR3 length is 14 residues. This chain's CDR3 is CSARDVKRSYGYTF. The CDR3 DNA follows: TGCAGTGCTAGAGATGTCAAGAGAAGCTATGGCTACACCTTC.

This clonotype was counted at least ten times. CDR3: CASSPGQGSRSTQYF. The CDR3 nucleotides read TGTGCCAGCAGCCCTGGACAGGGGAGCCGTTCGACCCAGTACTTC. The V gene is TRBV7-2, the J gene TRBJ2-5; the match to TRBD1 covers 9 bases. The length of the CDR3 is 15 residues. Trimming removed 5 bases from V and 7 bases from J; junction bases left unmatched: 11. Germline CDR1 is SGHTA and CDR2 is FQGNSA.